This T cell receptor (beta chain) was recovered during a study of T cell repertoires in cytomegalovirus infection. CDR3 size: 16 residues. Germline CDR1 SGHAT, CDR2 FQNNGV. The V gene end was trimmed by 3 bases and the J gene end by 10 bases; junction bases not matched to a gene: 10. TCRdb re-derived calls from the reads in MiXCR, one entry per CDR3 protein. The repertoire includes about 890,000 distinct CDR3 sequences, around 30% of them detected once, and about an eighth sits in the top ten. In its sample, this clonotype was seen a few times. What it binds is unknown. V is TRBV11-2 and J is TRBJ2-1; 12 bases map to TRBD2. The origin of this receptor is a human donor in good health (CMV status not recorded). Some clones in this sample may be carry-over from other donors' samples. Sample: cultured CD8+ T cells from PBMCs, taken from culture after CMV antigen stimulation. The CDR3 DNA sequence: TGTGCCAGCAGCTTCCGACTAGCGGGGGCCCCTCGGGAGCAGTTCTTC. It is translated as CASSFRLAGAPREQFF.